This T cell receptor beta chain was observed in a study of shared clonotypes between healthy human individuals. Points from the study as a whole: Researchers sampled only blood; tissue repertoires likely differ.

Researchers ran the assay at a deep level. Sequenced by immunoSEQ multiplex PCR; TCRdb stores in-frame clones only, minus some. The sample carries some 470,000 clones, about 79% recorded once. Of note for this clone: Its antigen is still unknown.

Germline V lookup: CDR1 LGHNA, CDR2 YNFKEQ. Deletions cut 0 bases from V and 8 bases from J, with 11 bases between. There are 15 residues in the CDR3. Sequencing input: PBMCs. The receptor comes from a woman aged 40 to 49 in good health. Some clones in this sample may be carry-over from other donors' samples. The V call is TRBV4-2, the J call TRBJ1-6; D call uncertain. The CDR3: CASSQDGGSHSPLHF. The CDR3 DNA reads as TGTGCCAGCAGCCAAGATGGAGGGTCCCATTCACCCCTCCACTTT.